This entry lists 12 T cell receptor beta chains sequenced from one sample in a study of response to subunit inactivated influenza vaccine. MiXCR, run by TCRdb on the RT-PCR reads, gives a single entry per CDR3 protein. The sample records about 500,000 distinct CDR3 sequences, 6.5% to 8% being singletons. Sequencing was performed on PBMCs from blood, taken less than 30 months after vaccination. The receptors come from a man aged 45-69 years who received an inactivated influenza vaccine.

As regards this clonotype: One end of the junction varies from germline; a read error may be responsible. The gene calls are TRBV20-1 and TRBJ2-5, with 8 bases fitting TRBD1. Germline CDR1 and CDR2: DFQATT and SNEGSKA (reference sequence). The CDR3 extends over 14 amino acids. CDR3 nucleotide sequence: TGCAGTGCGAGAGTGGACAGGGATATAGAGACCCAGTACTTC. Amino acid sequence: CSARVDRDIETQYF.

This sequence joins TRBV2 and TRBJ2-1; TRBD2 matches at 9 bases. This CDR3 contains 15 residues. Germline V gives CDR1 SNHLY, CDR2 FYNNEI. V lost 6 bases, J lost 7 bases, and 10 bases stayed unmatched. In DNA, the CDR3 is TGTGCCAGCAGGATCGATAGCGGGAGAAAGAATGAGCAGTTCTTC. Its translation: CASRIDSGRKNEQFF.

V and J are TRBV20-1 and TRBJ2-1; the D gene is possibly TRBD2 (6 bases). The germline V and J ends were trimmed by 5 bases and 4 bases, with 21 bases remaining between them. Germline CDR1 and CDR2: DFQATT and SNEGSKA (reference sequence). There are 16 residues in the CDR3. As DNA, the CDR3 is TGCAGTGCTCCCCCTAGGACGGGAGCCGGGTACAATGAGCAGTTCTTC. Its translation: CSAPPRTGAGYNEQFF.

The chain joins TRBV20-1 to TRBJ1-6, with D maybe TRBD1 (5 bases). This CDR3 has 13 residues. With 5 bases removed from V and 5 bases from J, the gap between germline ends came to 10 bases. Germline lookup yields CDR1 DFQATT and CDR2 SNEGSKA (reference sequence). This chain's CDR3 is CSASGLNNSPLHF. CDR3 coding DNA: TGCAGTGCTTCGGGACTAAATAATTCACCCCTCCACTTT.

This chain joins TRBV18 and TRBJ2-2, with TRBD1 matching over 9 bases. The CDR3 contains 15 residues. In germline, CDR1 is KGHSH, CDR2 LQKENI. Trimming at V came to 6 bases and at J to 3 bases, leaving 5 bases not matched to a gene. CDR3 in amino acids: CASSANRGHTGELFF. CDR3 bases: TGTGCCAGCTCGGCTAACAGGGGGCACACCGGGGAGCTGTTTTTT.

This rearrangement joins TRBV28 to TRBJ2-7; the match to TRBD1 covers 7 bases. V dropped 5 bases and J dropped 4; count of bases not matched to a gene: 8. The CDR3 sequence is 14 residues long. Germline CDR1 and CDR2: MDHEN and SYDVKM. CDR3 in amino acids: CASSGSGTEYEQYF. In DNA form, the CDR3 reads TGTGCCAGCAGTGGGTCCGGGACAGAGTACGAGCAGTACTTC.

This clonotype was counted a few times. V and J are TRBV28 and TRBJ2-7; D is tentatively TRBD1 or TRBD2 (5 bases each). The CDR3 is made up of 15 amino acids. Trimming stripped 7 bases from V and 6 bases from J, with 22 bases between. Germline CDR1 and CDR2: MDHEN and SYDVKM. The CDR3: CASTFGTAYGAEQYF. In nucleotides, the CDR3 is TGTGCCAGCACCTTCGGGACCGCTTACGGGGCCGAGCAGTACTTC.

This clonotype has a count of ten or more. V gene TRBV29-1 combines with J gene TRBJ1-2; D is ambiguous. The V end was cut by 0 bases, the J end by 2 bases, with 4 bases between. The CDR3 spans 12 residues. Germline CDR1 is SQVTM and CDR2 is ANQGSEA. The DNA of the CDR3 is TGCAGCGTTGAAGATAGGAACTATGGCTACACCTTC. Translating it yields CSVEDRNYGYTF.

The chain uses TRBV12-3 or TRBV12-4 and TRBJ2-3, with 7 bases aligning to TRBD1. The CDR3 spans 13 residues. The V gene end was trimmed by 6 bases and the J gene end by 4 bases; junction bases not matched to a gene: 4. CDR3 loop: CASRLTGSDTQYF. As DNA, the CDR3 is TGTGCCAGCAGATTGACAGGGTCAGATACGCAGTATTTT.

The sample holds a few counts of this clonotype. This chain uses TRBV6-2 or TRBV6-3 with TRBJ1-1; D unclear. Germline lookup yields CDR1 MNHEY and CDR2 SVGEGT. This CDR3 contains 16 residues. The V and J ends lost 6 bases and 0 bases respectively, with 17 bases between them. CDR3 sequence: CASRYGQAALNTEAFF. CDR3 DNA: TGTGCCAGCAGATACGGGCAGGCCGCATTGAACACTGAAGCTTTCTTT.

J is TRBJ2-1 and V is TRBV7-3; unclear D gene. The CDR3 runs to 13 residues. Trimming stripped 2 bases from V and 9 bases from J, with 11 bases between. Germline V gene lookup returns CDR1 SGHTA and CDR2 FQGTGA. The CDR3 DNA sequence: TGTGCCAGCAGCTTAGAAAGGGCGGCTGAGCAGTTCTTC. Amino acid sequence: CASSLERAAEQFF.

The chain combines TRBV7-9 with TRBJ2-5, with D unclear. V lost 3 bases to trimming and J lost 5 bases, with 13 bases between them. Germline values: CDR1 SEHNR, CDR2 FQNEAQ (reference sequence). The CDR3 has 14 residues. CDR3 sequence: CASSLGAADETQYF. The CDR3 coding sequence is TGTGCCAGCAGCTTGGGCGCTGCGGATGAGACCCAGTACTTC.